This TCR beta chain is from a study of blood T cell repertoires in COVID-19. For the study at large: Acute-phase and convalescent COVID-19 samples originated in the United States, Italy and Spain.

Details on this clone: Germline and junction disagree at one end, which may indicate a read error.

Authors' analysis steps: Amplification with reference gene primers provided the estimates of nucleated cell counts. Generated by immunoSEQ multiplex PCR, the TCRdb table keeps only in-frame clones and is missing some. Clone size and V and J calls were adopted from that table, with D and trimming inferred from the DNA. The sample consists of hundreds of thousands of clones, roughly 88% of them appearing once. The TCR comes from a woman between 25 and 40 years old with active or convalescent COVID-19. Material for sequencing was peripheral blood.

The CDR3 bases are TGTGCCAGCAGCCGGGGGCTAGCGGGGGATCGCTTC. The encoded protein is CASSRGLAGDRF. The rearrangement links TRBV5-8 to TRBJ2-7; TRBD2 aligns across 10 bases. The CDR3 extends over 12 amino acids. Per the germline V gene, CDR1 is SGHTS and CDR2 is YDEGEE.